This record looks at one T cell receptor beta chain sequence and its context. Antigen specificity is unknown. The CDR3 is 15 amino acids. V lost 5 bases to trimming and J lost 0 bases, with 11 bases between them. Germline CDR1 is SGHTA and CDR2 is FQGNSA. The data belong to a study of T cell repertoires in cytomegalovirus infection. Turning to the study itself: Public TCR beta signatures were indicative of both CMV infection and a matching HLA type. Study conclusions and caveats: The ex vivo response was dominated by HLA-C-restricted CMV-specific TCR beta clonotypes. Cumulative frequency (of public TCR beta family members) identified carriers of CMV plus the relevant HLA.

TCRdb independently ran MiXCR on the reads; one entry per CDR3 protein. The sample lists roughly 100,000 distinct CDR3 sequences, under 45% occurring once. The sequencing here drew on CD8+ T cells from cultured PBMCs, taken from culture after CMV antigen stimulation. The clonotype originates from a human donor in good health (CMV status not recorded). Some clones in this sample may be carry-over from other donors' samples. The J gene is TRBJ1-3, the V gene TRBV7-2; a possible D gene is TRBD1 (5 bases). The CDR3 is CASSPGRNSGNTIYF. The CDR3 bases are TGTGCCAGCAGCCCGGGACGGAACTCTGGAAACACCATATATTTT.